This TCR beta chain was sequenced for a study of T-cell memory formation after mild COVID-19. Using its own MiXCR run on the 5' RACE reads, TCRdb lists one record per CDR3 protein. The sample yields about 340,000 distinct CDR3 sequences, around 13% seen once. The V and J ends lost 1 base and 10 bases respectively, with 11 bases between them. This CDR3 spans 12 amino acids. Germline CDR1 DFQATT, CDR2 SNEGSKA (reference sequence). Sequenced sample: PBMCs or a T cell subset sorted from them (not recorded which). The receptor comes from a man between 18 and 35 years old who had mild COVID-19 (a few samples of this study predate the infection). Cell type and time point are not known. The chain uses TRBV20-1 and TRBJ2-1, with a weak D call TRBD2 (6 bases). The CDR3 loop reads CSARGGVREQFF. CDR3 sequence (DNA): TGCAGTGCTAGAGGGGGGGTTCGAGAGCAGTTCTTC.